This T cell receptor (beta chain) was documented in a study of CD8+ T cells in alopecia areata. Across the whole study: Tofacitinib ran for 6 to 18 months before 6 months off drug.

In each case, RNA was isolated and then reverse transcribed into cDNA as the sequencing template. The assay was immunoSEQ multiplex PCR, and TCRdb's table has in-frame clones only and misses some. Among approximately 210,000 clones listed, 50% to 70% were seen once. Sample treatment: oral pan-JAK inhibitor, 5-10 mg twice daily. This clone was counted ten times or more. Its antigen is unknown. CDR1 is SGHDN, CDR2 FVKESK, per germline. The CDR3 covers 13 residues. V shed 4 bases and J shed 4 bases, with 10 bases lying between them. Findings and limits, study-wide: How baseline CD8+ expansion relates to response remains uncertain (there was one nonresponder). Tofacitinib did not eliminate many expanded lesional clones from scalp or blood.

This chain links TRBV14 with TRBJ1-2; D uncertain. Sequencing was performed on CD4+ T cells sorted from blood, taken around week 50, from a patient treated with tofacitinib. This receptor was identified in a human donor with alopecia areata. The CDR3 region has the DNA TGTGCCAGCAGCCCCCTCGGGTTCTATGGCTACACCTTC. Encoded protein: CASSPLGFYGYTF.